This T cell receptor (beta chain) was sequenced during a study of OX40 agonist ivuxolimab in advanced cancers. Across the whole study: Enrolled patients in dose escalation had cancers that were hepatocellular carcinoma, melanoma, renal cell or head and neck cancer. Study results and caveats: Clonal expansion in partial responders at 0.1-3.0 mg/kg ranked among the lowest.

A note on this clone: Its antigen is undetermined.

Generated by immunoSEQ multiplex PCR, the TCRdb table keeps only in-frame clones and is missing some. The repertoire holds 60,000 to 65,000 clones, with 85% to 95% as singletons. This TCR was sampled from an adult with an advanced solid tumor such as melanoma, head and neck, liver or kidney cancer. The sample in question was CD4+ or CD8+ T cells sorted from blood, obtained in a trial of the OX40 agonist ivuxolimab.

In DNA, the CDR3 is TGTGCCAGCAGTTACCGGGACCGGTACGAGCAGTACTTC. It is translated as CASSYRDRYEQYF. The chain has TRBV6-5 and TRBJ2-7; perhaps D is TRBD1 or TRBD2 (5 bases each). CDR1 MNHEY and CDR2 SVGAGI come from the germline V gene. Trimming shortened V by 2 bases and J by 4 bases, and 9 bases separated the two germline ends. This CDR3 is built from 13 residues.